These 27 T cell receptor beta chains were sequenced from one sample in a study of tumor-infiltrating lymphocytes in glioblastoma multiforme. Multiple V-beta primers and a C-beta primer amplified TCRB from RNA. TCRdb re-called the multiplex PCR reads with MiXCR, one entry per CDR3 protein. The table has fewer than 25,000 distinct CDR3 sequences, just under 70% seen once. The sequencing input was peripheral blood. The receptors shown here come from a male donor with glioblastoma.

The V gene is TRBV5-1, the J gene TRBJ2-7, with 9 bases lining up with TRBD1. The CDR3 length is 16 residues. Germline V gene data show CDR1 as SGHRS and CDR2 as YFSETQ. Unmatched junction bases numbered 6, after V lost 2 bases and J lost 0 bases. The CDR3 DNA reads TGCGCCAGCAGCTTCTCCCAACAGGGGGCCTCCTACGAGCAGTACTTC. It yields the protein CASSFSQQGASYEQYF.

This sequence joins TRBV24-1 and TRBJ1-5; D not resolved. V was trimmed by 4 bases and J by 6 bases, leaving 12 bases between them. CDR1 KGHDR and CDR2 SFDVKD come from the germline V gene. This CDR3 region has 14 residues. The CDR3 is CATSERGFGQPQHF. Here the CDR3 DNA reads TGTGCCACCAGTGAAAGAGGGTTCGGTCAGCCCCAGCATTTT.

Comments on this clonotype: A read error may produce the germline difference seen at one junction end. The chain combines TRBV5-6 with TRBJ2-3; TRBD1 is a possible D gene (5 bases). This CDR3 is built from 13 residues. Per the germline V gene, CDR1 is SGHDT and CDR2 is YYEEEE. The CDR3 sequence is CANSYDSTDTHYF. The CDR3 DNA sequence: TGTGCCAACAGCTACGACAGCACAGATACGCATTATTTT.

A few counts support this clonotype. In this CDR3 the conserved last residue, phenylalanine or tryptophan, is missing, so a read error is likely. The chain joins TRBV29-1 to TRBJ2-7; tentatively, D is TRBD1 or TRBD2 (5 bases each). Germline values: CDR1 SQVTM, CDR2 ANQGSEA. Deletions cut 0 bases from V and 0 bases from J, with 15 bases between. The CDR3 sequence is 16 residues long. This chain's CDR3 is CSVEDSAKRGSYEQYL. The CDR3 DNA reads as TGCAGCGTTGAAGACAGCGCAAAGAGGGGCTCCTACGAGCAGTACCTC.

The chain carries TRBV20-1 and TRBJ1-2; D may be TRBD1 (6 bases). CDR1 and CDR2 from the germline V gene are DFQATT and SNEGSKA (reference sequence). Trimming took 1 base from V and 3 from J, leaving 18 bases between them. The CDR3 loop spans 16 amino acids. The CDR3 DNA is TGCAGTGCTAGAGCCCAATGGGAAAACAGGGACTATGGCTACACCTTC. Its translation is CSARAQWENRDYGYTF.

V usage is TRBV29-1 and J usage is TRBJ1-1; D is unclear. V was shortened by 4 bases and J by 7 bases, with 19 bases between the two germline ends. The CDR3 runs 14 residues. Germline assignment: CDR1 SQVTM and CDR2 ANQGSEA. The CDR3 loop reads CSVVSLGHIREAFF. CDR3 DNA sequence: TGCAGCGTTGTCTCCTTGGGTCACATTCGTGAAGCTTTCTTT.

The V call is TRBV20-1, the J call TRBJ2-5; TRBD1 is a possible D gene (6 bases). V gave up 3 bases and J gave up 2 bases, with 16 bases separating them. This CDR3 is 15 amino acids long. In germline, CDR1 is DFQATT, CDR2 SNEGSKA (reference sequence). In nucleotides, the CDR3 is TGCAGTGCTAGTAACAGGGAAATCTATCAAGAGACCCAGTACTTC. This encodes CSASNREIYQETQYF.

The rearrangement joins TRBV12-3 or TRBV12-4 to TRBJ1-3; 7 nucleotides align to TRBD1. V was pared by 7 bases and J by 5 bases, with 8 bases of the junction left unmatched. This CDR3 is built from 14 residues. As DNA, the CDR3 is TGTGCCAGCACGACGCAGACAGGGAGAAACACCATATATTTT. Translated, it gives CASTTQTGRNTIYF.

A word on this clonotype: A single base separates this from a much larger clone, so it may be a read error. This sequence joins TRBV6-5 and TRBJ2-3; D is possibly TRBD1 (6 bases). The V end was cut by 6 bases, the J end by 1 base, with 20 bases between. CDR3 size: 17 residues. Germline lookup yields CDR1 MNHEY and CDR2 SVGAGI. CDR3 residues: CASRPISRGLGTDTQYF. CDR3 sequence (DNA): TGTGCCAGCAGACCGATAAGCAGGGGCCTCGGCACAGATACGCAGTATTTT.

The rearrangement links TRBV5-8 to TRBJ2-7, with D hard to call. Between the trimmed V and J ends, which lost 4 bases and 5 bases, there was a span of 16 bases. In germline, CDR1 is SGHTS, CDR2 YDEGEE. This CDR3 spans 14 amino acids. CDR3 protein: CASSQTWVDDEQYF. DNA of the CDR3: TGTGCCAGCAGCCAGACCTGGGTTGACGACGAGCAGTACTTC.

CDR3 in DNA: TGCAGTGCTCCGGACAGGGATTACAATGAGCAGTTCTTC. Translating gives CSAPDRDYNEQFF. This chain joins TRBV20-1 and TRBJ2-1, with TRBD1 identical over 8 bases. V was clipped by 5 bases and J by 4 bases; unmatched bases: 4. There are 13 residues in the CDR3. The germline CDR1 and CDR2 sequences are DFQATT and SNEGSKA (reference sequence).

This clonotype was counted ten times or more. The DNA for the CDR3 is TGTGCCAGCAGTTCCTCAGCGGGAGTCGCCGATACGCAGTATTTT. Amino acid sequence: CASSSSAGVADTQYF. This sequence joins TRBV6-5 and TRBJ2-3; 8 nucleotides line up with TRBD2. Germline loops: CDR1 MNHEY, CDR2 SVGAGI. V was pared by 4 bases and J by 6 bases, with 9 bases of the junction left unmatched. This CDR3 region has 15 residues.

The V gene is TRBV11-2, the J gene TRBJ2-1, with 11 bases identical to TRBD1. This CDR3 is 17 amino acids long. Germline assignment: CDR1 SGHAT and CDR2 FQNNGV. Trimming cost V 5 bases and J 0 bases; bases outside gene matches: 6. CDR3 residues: CASSTGTGGSSYNEQFF. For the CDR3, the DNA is TGTGCCAGCAGCACGGGGACAGGGGGTAGCTCCTACAATGAGCAGTTCTTC.

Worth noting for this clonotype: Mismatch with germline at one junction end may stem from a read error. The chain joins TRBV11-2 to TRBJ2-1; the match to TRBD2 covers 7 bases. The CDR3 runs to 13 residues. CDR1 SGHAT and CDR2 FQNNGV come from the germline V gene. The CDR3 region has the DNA TGTGCCAGCAGCTCAAGCGGGGTCTATGAGAAGTTCTTC. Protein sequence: CASSSSGVYEKFF. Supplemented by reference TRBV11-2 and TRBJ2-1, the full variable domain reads EAGVAQSPRYKIIEKRQSVAFWCNPISGHATLYWYQQILGQGPKLLIQFQNNGVVDDSQLPKDRFSAERLKGVDSTLKIQPAKLEDSAVYLCASSSSGVYEKFFGPGTRLTVL.

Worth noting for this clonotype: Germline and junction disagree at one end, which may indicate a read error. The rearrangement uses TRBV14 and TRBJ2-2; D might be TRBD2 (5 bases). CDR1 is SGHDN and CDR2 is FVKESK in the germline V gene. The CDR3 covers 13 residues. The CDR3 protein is CASSQAGVGELFF. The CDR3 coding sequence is TGTGCCAGCAGCCAAGCAGGTGTTGGGGAGCTATTTTTT.

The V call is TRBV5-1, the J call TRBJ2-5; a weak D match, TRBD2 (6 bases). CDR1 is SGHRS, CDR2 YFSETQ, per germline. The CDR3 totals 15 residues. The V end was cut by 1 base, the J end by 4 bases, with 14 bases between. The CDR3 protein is CASSLTGTPIETQYF. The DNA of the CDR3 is TGCGCCAGCAGCTTGACCGGGACTCCAATAGAGACCCAGTACTTC.

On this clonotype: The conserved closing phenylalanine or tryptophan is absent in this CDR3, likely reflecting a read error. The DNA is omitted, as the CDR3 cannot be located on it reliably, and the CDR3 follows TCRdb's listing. The CDR3 region is CASRGPKEGYTL. The chain joins TRBV6-5 to TRBJ1-2. 12 amino acids form the CDR3, both terminal residues included. Germline V gives CDR1 MNHEY, CDR2 SVGAGI.

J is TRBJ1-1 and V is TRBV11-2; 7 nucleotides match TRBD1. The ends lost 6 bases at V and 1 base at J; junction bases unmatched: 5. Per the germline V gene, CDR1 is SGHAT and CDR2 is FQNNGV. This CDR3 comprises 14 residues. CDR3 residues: CASSFHRGNTEAFF. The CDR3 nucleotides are TGTGCCAGCAGTTTTCACAGGGGGAACACTGAAGCTTTCTTT.

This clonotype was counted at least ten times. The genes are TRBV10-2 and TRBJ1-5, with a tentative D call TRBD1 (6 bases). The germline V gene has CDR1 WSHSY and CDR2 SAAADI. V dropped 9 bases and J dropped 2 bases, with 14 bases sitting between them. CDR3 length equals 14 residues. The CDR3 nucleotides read TGCGCCAGTAGGGGGGCAGGGCGCAATCAGCCCCAGCATTTT. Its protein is CASRGAGRNQPQHF.

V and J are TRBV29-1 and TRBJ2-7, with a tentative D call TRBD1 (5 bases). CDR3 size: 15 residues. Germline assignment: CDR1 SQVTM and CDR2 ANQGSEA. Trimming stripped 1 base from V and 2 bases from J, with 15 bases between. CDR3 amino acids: CSVEGLPGKTYEQYF. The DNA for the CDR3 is TGCAGCGTTGAAGGTTTGCCAGGGAAGACCTACGAGCAGTACTTC.

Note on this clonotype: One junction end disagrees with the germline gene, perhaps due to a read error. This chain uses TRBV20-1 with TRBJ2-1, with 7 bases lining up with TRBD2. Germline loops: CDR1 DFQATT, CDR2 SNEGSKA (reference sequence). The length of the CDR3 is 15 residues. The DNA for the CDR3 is TGCAGCGCTAGAGAGCGGCGCGGGAGTCTGGATGAGCAGTTCTTC. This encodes CSARERRGSLDEQFF.

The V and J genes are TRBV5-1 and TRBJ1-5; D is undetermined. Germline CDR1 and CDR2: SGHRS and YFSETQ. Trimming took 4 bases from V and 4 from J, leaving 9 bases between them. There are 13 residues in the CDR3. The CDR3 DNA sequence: TGCGCCAGCAGCCCGAAGGTAAATCAGCCCCAGCATTTT. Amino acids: CASSPKVNQPQHF.

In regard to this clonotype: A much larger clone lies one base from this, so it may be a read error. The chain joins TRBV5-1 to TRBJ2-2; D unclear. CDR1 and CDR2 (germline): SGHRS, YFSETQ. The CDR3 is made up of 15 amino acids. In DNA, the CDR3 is TGCGCCAGCAGCTTGGCGGAGCAGAACATCGGGGAGCTGTTTTTT. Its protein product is CASSLAEQNIGELFF.

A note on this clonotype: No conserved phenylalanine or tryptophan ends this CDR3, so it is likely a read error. The DNA of the CDR3 is TGTGCCAGCAGCTCACACCCCAGGTCAACACTAGCGGGGCACAATGAGCAGTTCATC. Residues: CASSSHPRSTLAGHNEQFI. The rearrangement links TRBV11-2 to TRBJ2-1; 10 bases are a match to TRBD2. Trimming removed 4 bases from V and 5 bases from J; junction bases left unmatched: 17. The CDR3 length is 19 residues. CDR1 is SGHAT and CDR2 is FQNNGV in the germline V gene.

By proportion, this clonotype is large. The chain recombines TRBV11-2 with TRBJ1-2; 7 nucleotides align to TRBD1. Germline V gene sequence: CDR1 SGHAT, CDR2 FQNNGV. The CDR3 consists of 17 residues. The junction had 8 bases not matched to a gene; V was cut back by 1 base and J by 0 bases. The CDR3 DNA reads TGTGCCAGCAGCTTAGTCATTGGACAGGCTACTAACTATGGCTACACCTTC. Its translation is CASSLVIGQATNYGYTF.

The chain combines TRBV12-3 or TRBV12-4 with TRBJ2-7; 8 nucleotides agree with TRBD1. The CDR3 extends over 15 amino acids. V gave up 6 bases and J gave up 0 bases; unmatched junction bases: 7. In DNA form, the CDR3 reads TGTGCCAGCAGCTCCGGGACAGGTTACTCCTACGAGCAGTACTTC. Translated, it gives CASSSGTGYSYEQYF.

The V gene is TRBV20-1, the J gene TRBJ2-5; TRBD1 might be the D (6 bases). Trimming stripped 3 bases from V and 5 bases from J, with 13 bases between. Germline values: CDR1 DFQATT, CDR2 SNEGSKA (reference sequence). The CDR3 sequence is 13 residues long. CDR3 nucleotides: TGCAGTGCTAGGGACGGACAGCAGGAGACCCAGTACTTC. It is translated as CSARDGQQETQYF.